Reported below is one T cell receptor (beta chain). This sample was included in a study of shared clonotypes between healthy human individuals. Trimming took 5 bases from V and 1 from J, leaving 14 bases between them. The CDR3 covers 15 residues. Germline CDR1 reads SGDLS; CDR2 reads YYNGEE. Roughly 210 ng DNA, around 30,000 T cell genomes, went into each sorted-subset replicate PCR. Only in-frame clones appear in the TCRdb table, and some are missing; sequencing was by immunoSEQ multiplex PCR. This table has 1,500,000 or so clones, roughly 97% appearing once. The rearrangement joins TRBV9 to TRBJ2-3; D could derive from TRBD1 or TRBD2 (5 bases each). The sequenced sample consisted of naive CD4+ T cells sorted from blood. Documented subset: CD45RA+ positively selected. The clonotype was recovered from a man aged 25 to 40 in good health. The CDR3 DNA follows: TGTGCCAGCAGTCATACGCCGGGACGCACAGATACGCAGTATTTT. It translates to CASSHTPGRTDTQYF.